This TCR beta chain was recovered during a study of blood T cell repertoires in COVID-19 (dated by TCRdb to 2020 to 2021). Regarding the study in general: Collaborator samples came from the United States, Italy and Spain and covered acute and convalescent phases of COVID-19. Samples were obtained from the ongoing ImmuneRACE study (first 160 participants) and from about 1,300 subjects provided by 6 global collaborators. Deeply sampled blood TCRbeta repertoires from subjects exposed to, actively infected with, or recovered from COVID-19 were included in the dataset. A de-identified subject ID, COVID-19 status, age in years and sex were almost always included in the sample metadata. Where available, HLA class I and class II types were obtained from metadata supplied by the sample provider rather than from assay-based typing. The material from the prospective study consisted of cDNA or gDNA derived from T cells, B-cell-depleted T cells, or PBMCs. The repertoires were made available in a free public database intended to serve as a resource for research on the immune response to SARS-CoV-2.

Details on this clone: Its binding antigen is unknown. Per-nucleotide qualities are absent, and no much larger clonotype sits a single base away.

Study-wide conclusions, independent of this receptor: The amount of clinical and demographic metadata varied by source and participant and was provided uncurated.

Collaborating institutions collected whole blood in K2EDTA tubes following their own protocols. Collaborator samples were shipped for TCRbeta analysis as frozen whole blood, isolated PBMCs, or DNA extracted from either sample type. The immunoSEQ Assay, a bias-controlled multiplex PCR, was used to amplify TCRbeta CDR3 regions from genomic DNA. The source study handled its data this way. The number of nucleated cells in each sample was estimated by amplification of reference gene primers within the assay. Sequence reads were collapsed and filtered to measure the absolute abundance of every unique TCRbeta CDR3 rearrangement. For each sample, productive Simpson clonality was calculated as the square root of Simpson's diversity index over productive rearrangements. In TCRdb, the immuneACCESS table is reduced to in-frame sequences with V and J assigned. These tables do not hold every clone; where another copy was compared, an unresolved V gene accounts for under half, and the others remain unexplained. That table supplies the V and J calls and clone size; D and trimming were determined from the DNA. Present in this sample are roughly 93,000 clones, around 87% of which were seen just once. Clones ranked in the top ten supply around 1.1% of the sample.

The CDR3 spans 15 residues, from the cysteine through the phenylalanine. The kept DNA is CDR3 alone, 45 bases in frame from the first base. The germline V gene (reference sequence) provides CDR1 LNHDA and CDR2 SQIVND. V ends up 4 bases short and J 0 bases short, with an unmatched junction base count of 4. The rearrangement combines TRBV19 with TRBJ2-7; TRBD1 matches 9 bases in the middle. This clonotype was obtained from a human donor in a cohort sampled during active COVID-19. The sequencing input was peripheral blood. The nucleotide sequence is TGTGCCAGTAGTAACAGGGGGCAGGTCTCCTACGAGCAGTACTTC. This encodes CASSNRGQVSYEQYF.